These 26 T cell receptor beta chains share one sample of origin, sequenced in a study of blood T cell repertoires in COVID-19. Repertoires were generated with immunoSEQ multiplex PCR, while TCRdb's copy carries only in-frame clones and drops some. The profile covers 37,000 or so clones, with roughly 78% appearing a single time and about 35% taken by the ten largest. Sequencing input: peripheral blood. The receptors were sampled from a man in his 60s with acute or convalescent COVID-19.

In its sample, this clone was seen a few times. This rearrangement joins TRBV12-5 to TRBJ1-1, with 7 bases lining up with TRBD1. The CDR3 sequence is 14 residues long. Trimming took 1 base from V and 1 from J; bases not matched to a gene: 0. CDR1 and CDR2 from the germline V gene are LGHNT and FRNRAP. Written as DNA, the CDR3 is TGTGCTAGTGGTTTGGGGACAGGGAACACTGAAGCTTTCTTT. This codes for CASGLGTGNTEAFF.

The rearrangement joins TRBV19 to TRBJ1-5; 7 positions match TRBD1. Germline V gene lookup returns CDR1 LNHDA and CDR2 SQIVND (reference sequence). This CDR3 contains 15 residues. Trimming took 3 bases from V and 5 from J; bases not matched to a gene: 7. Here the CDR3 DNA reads TGTGCCAGTAGTATCCCGACAGGGAGATATCAGCCCCAGCATTTT. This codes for CASSIPTGRYQPQHF.

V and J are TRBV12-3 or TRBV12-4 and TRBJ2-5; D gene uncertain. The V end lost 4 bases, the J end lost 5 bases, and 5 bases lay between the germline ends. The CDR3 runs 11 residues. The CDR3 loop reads CASSSGETQYF. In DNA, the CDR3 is TGTGCCAGCAGTTCCGGGGAGACCCAGTACTTC.

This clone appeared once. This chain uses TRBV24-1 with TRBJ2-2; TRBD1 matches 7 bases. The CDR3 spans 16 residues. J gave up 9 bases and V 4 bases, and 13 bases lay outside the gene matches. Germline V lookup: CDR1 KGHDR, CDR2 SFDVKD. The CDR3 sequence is CATSDPGQAPSRELFF. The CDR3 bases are TGTGCCACCAGTGACCCTGGACAGGCCCCGAGCCGGGAGCTGTTTTTT.

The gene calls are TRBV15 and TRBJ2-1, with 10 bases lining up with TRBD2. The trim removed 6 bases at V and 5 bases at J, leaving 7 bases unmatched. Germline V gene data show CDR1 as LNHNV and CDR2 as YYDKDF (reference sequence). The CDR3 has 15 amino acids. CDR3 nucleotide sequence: TGTGCCACCAGAACGAGCGGGAGGGAAAACAATGAGCAGTTCTTC. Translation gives CATRTSGRENNEQFF.

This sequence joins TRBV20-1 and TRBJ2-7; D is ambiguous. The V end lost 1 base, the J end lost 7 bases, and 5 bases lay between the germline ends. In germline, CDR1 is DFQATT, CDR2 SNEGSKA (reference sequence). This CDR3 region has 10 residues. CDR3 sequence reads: CSARANEQYF. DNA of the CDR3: TGCAGTGCTAGAGCTAATGAGCAGTACTTC.

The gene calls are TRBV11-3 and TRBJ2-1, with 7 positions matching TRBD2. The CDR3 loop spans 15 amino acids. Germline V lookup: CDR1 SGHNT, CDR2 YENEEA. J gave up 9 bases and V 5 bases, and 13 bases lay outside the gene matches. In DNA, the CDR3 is TGTGCCAGCAGCCCTTCAGCGGGAAGGATCGGTGAGCAGTTCTTC. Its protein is CASSPSAGRIGEQFF.

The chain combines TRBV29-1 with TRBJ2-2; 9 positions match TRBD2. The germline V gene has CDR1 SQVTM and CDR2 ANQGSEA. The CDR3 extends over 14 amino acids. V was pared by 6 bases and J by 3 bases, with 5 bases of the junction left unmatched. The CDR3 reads CSVRLAEYTGELFF. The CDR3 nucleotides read TGCAGCGTGAGACTAGCGGAATACACCGGGGAGCTGTTTTTT.

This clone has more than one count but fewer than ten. In DNA, the CDR3 is TGTGCCAGTAGTATAGATGTGGCGGCTAGCGGGTACGAGCAGTACTTC. It is translated as CASSIDVAASGYEQYF. The chain couples TRBV19 to TRBJ2-7; 8 bases fit TRBD2. J lost 4 bases, V lost 0 bases, and 8 bases had no gene match. The CDR3 totals 16 residues. Per the germline V gene, CDR1 is LNHDA and CDR2 is SQIVND (reference sequence).

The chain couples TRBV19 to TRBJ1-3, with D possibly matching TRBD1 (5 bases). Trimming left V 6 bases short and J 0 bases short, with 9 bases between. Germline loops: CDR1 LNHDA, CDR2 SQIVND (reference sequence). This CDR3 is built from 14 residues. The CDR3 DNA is TGTGCCAGTAGAACAGGAGCCTCTGGAAACACCATATATTTT. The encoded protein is CASRTGASGNTIYF.

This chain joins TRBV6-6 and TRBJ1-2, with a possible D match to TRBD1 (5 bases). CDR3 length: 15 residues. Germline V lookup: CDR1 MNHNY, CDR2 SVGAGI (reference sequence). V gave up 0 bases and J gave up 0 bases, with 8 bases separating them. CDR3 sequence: CASSYSAGPNYGYTF. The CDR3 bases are TGTGCCAGCAGTTACTCGGCAGGGCCTAACTATGGCTACACCTTC.

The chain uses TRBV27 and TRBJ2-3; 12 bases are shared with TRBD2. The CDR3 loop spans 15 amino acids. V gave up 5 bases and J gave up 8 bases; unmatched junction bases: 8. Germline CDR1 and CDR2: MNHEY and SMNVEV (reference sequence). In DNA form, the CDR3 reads TGTGCCAGCAGTCCTGGACTAGCGGGAAAGGGTACGCAGTATTTT. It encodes CASSPGLAGKGTQYF.

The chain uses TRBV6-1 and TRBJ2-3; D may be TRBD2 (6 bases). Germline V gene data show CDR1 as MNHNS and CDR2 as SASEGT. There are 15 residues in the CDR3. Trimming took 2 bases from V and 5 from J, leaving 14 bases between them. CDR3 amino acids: CASSEKGAGRDTQYF. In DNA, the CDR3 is TGTGCCAGCAGTGAAAAGGGTGCGGGGCGAGATACGCAGTATTTT.

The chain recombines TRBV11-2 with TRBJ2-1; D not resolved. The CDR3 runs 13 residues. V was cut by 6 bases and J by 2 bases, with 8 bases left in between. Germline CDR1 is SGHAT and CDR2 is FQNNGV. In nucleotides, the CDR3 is TGTGCCAGCAGACTTCCCACCTACAATGAGCAGTTCTTC. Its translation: CASRLPTYNEQFF.

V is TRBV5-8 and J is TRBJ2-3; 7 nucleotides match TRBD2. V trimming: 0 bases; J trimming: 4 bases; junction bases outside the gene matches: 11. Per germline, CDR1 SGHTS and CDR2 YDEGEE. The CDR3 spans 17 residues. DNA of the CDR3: TGTGCCAGCAGCTTGGGGACGACTAGCAAGCGGGCAGATACGCAGTATTTT. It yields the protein CASSLGTTSKRADTQYF.

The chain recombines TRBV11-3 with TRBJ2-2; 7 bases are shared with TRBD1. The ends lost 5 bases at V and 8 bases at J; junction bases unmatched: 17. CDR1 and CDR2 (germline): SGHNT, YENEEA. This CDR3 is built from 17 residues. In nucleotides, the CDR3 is TGTGCCAGCAGCGCGAGACCCGGGACAGTCCGTTCGGGGGAGCTGTTTTTT. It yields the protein CASSARPGTVRSGELFF.

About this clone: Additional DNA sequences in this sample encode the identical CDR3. This CDR3 is CATRFGGRLYNQPQHF. DNA for the CDR3: TGTGCCACCCGGTTCGGGGGTCGATTATATAATCAGCCCCAGCATTTT. J is TRBJ1-5 and V is TRBV15, with D possibly matching TRBD1 (5 bases). Per germline, CDR1 LNHNV and CDR2 YYDKDF (reference sequence). The CDR3 covers 16 residues. V lost 8 bases and J lost 4, with 21 bases in between.

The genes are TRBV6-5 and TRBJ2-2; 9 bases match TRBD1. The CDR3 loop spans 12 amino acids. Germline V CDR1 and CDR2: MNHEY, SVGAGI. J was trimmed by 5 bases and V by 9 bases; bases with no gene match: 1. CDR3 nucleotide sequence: TGTGCCAGTGGGACAGGGACCGGGGAGCTGTTTTTT. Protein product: CASGTGTGELFF.

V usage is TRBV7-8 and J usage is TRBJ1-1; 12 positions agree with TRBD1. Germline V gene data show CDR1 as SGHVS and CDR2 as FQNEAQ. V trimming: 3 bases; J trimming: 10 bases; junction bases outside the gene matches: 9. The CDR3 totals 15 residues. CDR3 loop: CASSFRDRGPAGAFF. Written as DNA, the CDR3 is TGTGCCAGCAGCTTTCGGGACAGGGGGCCGGCTGGAGCTTTCTTT.

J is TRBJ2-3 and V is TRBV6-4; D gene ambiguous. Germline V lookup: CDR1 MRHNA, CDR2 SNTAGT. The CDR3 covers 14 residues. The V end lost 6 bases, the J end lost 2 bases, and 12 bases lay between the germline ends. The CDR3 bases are TGTGCCAGCAGGATGGGCCCAAACACAGATACGCAGTATTTT. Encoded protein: CASRMGPNTDTQYF.

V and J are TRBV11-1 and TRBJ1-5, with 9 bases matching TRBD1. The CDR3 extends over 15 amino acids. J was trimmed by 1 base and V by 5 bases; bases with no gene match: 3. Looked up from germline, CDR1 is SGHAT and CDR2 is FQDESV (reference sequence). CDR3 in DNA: TGTGCCAGCAGCCCCGGGACAGGGAGCAATCAGCCCCAGCATTTT. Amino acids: CASSPGTGSNQPQHF.

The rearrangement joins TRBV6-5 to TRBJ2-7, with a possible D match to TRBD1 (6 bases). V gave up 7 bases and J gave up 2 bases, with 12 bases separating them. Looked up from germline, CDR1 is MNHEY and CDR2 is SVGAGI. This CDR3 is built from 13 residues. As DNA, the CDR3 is TGTGCCAGCATGAGGGACAAGGCCTACGAGCAGTACTTC. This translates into CASMRDKAYEQYF.

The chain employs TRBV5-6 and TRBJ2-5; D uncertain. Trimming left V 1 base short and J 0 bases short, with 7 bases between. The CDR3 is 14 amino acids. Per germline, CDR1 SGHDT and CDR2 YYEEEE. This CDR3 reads CASSLRSYQETQYF. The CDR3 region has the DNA TGTGCCAGCAGCTTGCGGTCTTACCAAGAGACCCAGTACTTC.

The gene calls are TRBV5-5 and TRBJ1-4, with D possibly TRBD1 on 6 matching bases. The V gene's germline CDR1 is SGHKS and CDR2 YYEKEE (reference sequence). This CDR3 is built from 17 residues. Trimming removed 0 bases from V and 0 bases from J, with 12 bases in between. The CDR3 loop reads CASSLDGQTPTNEKLFF. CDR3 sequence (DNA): TGTGCCAGCAGCTTGGACGGACAGACTCCAACTAATGAAAAACTGTTTTTT.

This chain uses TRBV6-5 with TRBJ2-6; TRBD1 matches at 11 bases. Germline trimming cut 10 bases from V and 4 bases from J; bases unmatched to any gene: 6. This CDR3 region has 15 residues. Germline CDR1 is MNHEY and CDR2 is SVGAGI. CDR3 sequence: CAIGQGAKGANVLTF. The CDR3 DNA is TGTGCCATCGGACAGGGGGCGAAAGGGGCCAACGTCCTGACTTTC.

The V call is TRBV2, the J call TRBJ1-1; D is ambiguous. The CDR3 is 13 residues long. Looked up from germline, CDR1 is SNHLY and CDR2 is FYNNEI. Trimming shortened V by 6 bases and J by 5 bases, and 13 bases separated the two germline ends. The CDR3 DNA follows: TGTGCCAGCAGGGATATCAGCGGAACTGAAGCTTTCTTT. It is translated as CASRDISGTEAFF.